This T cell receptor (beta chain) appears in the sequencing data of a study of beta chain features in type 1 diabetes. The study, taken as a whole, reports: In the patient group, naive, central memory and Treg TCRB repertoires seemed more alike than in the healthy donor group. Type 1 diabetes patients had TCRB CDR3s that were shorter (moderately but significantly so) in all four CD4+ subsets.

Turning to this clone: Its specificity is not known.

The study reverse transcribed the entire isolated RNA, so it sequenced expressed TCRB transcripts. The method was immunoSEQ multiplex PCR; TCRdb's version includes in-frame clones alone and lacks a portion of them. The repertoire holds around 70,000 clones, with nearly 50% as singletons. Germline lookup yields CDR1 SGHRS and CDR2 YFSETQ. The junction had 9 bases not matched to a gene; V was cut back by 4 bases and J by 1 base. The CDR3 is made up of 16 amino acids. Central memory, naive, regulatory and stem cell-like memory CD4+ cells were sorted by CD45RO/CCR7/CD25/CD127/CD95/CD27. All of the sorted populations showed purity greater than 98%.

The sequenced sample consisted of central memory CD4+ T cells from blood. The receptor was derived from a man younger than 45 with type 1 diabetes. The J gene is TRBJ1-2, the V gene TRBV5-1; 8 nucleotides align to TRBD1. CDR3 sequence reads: CASSASWDRNNYGYTF. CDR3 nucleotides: TGCGCCAGCAGCGCCTCATGGGACAGGAATAACTATGGCTACACCTTC.